These 18 T cell receptor beta chains originate from one sample sequenced in a study of blood T cell repertoires in COVID-19. Produced via immunoSEQ multiplex PCR; TCRdb's table is partial and in-frame only. The repertoire holds some 100,000 clones, around four fifths seen once, with about 16% in the top ten. Source material: peripheral blood. The receptors derive from a human donor in a cohort sampled during active COVID-19.

The chain uses TRBV7-3 and TRBJ2-2; D possibly corresponds to TRBD1 (6 bases). The CDR3 totals 15 residues. CDR1 and CDR2 from the germline V gene are SGHTA and FQGTGA. Trimming took off 6 bases at V and 2 bases at J, with 13 bases between the two ends. In nucleotides, the CDR3 is TGTGCCAGCAGTCAAACAGGGTCCAACACCGGGGAGCTGTTTTTT. This encodes CASSQTGSNTGELFF. The full variable domain, in which reference TRBV7-3 and TRBJ2-2 provide the parts outside the CDR3, is GAGVSQTPSNKVTEKGKYVELRCDPISGHTALYWYRQSLGQGPEFLIYFQGTGAADDSGLPNDRFFAVRPEGSVSTLKIQRTERGDSAVYLCASSQTGSNTGELFFGEGSRLTVL.

This clone was counted a single time. The chain employs TRBV5-5 and TRBJ2-2; D is ambiguous. V was cut by 5 bases and J by 1 base, with 9 bases left in between. The CDR3 is 14 residues long. Looked up from germline, CDR1 is SGHKS and CDR2 is YYEKEE (reference sequence). Here the CDR3 reads CASRPNENTGELFF. DNA for the CDR3: TGTGCCAGCAGGCCTAATGAGAACACCGGGGAGCTGTTTTTT.

V gene TRBV19 combines with J gene TRBJ2-1; D is uncertain. The CDR3 is 13 amino acids. Germline V gene lookup returns CDR1 LNHDA and CDR2 SQIVND (reference sequence). V lost 3 bases to trimming and J lost 9 bases, with 12 bases between them. The CDR3 loop is CASSIFLYGEQFF. The DNA of the CDR3 is TGTGCCAGTAGTATTTTCCTCTACGGTGAGCAGTTCTTC.

This clone has a single count. The chain joins TRBV10-3 to TRBJ1-4; TRBD1 might be the D (6 bases). CDR3 size: 14 residues. The V end was cut by 6 bases, the J end by 3 bases, with 11 bases between. In germline, CDR1 is ENHRY, CDR2 SYGVKD. The DNA of the CDR3 is TGTGCCATCAGGTCAGGGGAATCTAATGAAAAACTGTTTTTT. Amino acids: CAIRSGESNEKLFF.

This chain links TRBV7-2 with TRBJ2-7; 10 positions match TRBD1. This CDR3 spans 16 amino acids. The junction had 10 bases not matched to a gene; V was cut back by 5 bases and J by 3 bases. Germline V gene sequence: CDR1 SGHTA, CDR2 FQGNSA. The CDR3 coding sequence is TGTGCCAGCAGCCGGACATCGACAGGGGGCGTCTACGAGCAGTACTTC. Translation gives CASSRTSTGGVYEQYF.

The chain is built from TRBV28 and TRBJ1-5, with D perhaps matching TRBD1 (5 bases). Germline lookup yields CDR1 MDHEN and CDR2 SYDVKM. Deletions cut 10 bases from V and 0 bases from J, with 7 bases between. This CDR3 has 12 amino acids. The CDR3 reads CATGYSNQPQHF. In DNA, the CDR3 is TGTGCCACAGGGTATAGCAATCAGCCCCAGCATTTT.

V gene TRBV7-6 combines with J gene TRBJ1-1; tentative D call: TRBD1 (5 bases). V was cut by 4 bases and J by 4 bases, with 16 bases left in between. This CDR3 has 15 amino acids. Germline V gives CDR1 SGHVS, CDR2 FNYEAQ. The CDR3 DNA sequence: TGTGCCAGCAGCTCCTCAGGGTTGCAGGGCACTGAAGCTTTCTTT. It encodes CASSSSGLQGTEAFF.

The genes are TRBV5-4 and TRBJ2-7; maybe TRBD2 (7 bases). Germline CDR1 reads SGHNT; CDR2 reads YYREEE (reference sequence). Trimming cost V 3 bases and J 1 base, with 11 bases left between them. This CDR3 is built from 14 residues. The CDR3 protein is CASSWGRGSYEQYF. Written as DNA, the CDR3 is TGTGCCAGCAGCTGGGGGAGGGGGTCCTACGAGCAGTACTTC.

In DNA form, the CDR3 reads TGTGCCAGCAGCTTCTGGACAGGGGGAGTTGGGGGGTCCTACAATGAGCAGTTCTTC. Its translation is CASSFWTGGVGGSYNEQFF. The genes are TRBV7-8 and TRBJ2-1; 10 bases agree with TRBD1. V was clipped by 3 bases and J by 1 base; unmatched bases: 12. This CDR3 has 19 residues. CDR1 SGHVS and CDR2 FQNEAQ come from the germline V gene.

This clone was counted between two and nine times. The chain joins TRBV4-1 to TRBJ2-7; 14 nucleotides match TRBD2. Germline assignment: CDR1 MGHRA and CDR2 YSYEKL. This CDR3 is built from 17 residues. Unmatched junction bases numbered 12, after V lost 4 bases and J lost 7 bases. The CDR3 DNA follows: TGCGCCAGCAGCCCCAGTCTCGGGACTAGCGGGGGTGAGGAGCAGTACTTC. The encoded protein is CASSPSLGTSGGEEQYF.

CDR3 amino acids: CASRSPGPREGKLFF. In DNA, the CDR3 is TGTGCCAGCAGGTCACCGGGCCCGCGGGAAGGAAAACTGTTTTTT. The chain links TRBV6-5 to TRBJ1-4; no reliable D call. Germline-derived CDR1 and CDR2 are MNHEY and SVGAGI. The CDR3 sequence is 15 residues long. Trimming pared 6 bases from V and 10 bases from J, leaving 21 bases between.

This clone was observed a single time. V is TRBV11-2 and J is TRBJ2-2, with 10 bases identical to TRBD2. This CDR3 spans 14 amino acids. Looked up from germline, CDR1 is SGHAT and CDR2 is FQNNGV. The V and J ends lost 5 bases and 10 bases, in that order; junction bases with no gene match: 7. CDR3 sequence reads: CASSALAGAPELFF. The CDR3 DNA is TGTGCCAGCAGCGCCCTAGCGGGAGCCCCGGAGCTGTTTTTT. Full variable domain (remainder filled in from reference TRBV11-2 and TRBJ2-2): EAGVAQSPRYKIIEKRQSVAFWCNPISGHATLYWYQQILGQGPKLLIQFQNNGVVDDSQLPKDRFSAERLKGVDSTLKIQPAKLEDSAVYLCASSALAGAPELFFGEGSRLTVL.

The chain couples TRBV4-1 to TRBJ1-2, with 10 bases fitting TRBD1. Germline V gene lookup returns CDR1 MGHRA and CDR2 YSYEKL. This CDR3 is 15 amino acids long. V shed 4 bases and J 4 bases; nucleotides not matched to a gene: 6. CDR3 loop: CASSPTRTGGYGYTF. CDR3 DNA sequence: TGCGCCAGCAGCCCCACCCGGACAGGGGGCTATGGCTACACCTTC.

The CDR3 coding sequence is TGTGCCAGTAGTATAGACCTGGGGACACCCAGGCTGTTTTTT. Its translation: CASSIDLGTPRLFF. V gene TRBV19 combines with J gene TRBJ1-4; a possible D gene is TRBD1 (6 bases). Trimming took 0 bases from V and 14 from J, leaving 16 bases between them. The CDR3 totals 14 residues. Germline V CDR1 and CDR2: LNHDA, SQIVND (reference sequence).

The chain employs TRBV19 and TRBJ2-5; 10 nucleotides agree with TRBD1. The V and J ends lost 4 bases and 5 bases, in that order; junction bases with no gene match: 7. The V gene's germline CDR1 is LNHDA and CDR2 SQIVND (reference sequence). This CDR3 comprises 15 residues. The CDR3 is CASSNPGQGRETQYF. The DNA for the CDR3 is TGTGCCAGTAGTAATCCGGGACAGGGGCGGGAGACCCAGTACTTC.

V is TRBV7-9 and J is TRBJ2-1; D is undetermined. Germline CDR1 reads SEHNR; CDR2 reads FQNEAQ (reference sequence). Trimming shortened V by 1 base and J by 6 bases, and 13 bases separated the two germline ends. The CDR3 length is 15 residues. This CDR3 is CASSLVGTASNEQFF. The CDR3 region has the DNA TGTGCCAGCAGCTTAGTAGGCACAGCCTCCAATGAGCAGTTCTTC.

The chain has TRBV19 and TRBJ1-5; 10 bases align to TRBD1. The V segment lost 9 bases and the J segment 2 bases; nucleotides outside the gene matches: 4. The CDR3 extends over 14 amino acids. From germline, CDR1 is LNHDA and CDR2 SQIVND (reference sequence). CDR3 loop: CASRDRGGNQPQHF. CDR3 nucleotide sequence: TGTGCCAGCCGGGACAGGGGTGGCAATCAGCCCCAGCATTTT.

The chain combines TRBV5-4 with TRBJ2-2; TRBD2 is a possible D gene (6 bases). Trimming left V 3 bases short and J 1 base short, with 13 bases between. Germline V CDR1 and CDR2: SGHNT, YYREEE (reference sequence). The CDR3 is 16 amino acids. The CDR3 DNA reads TGTGCCAGCAGCTCCTACCGGGAGAAGAACACCGGGGAGCTGTTTTTT. Translating gives CASSSYREKNTGELFF.